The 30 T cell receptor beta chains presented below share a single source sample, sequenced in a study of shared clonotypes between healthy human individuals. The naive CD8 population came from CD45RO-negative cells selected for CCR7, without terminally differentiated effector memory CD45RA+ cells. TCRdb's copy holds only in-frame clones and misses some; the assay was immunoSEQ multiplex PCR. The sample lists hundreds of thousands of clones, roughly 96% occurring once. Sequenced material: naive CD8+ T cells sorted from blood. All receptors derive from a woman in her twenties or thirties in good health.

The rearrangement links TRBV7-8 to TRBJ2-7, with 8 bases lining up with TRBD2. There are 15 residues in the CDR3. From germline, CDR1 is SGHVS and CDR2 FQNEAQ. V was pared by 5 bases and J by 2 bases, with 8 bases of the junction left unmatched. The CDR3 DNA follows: TGTGCCAGCAGCCTCGGGAGGGAGTCGCCCTACGAGCAGTACTTC. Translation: CASSLGRESPYEQYF.

CDR3 bases: TGCGCCAGCAGTGACCAACCTGGGGGGTACACTGAAGCTTTCTTT. Its translation is CASSDQPGGYTEAFF. The V call is TRBV10-1, the J call TRBJ1-1; the D gene is possibly TRBD1 (5 bases). The CDR3 loop spans 15 amino acids. Germline V gene data show CDR1 as WNHNN and CDR2 as SYGVQD (reference sequence). Trimming stripped 3 bases from V and 3 bases from J, with 14 bases between.

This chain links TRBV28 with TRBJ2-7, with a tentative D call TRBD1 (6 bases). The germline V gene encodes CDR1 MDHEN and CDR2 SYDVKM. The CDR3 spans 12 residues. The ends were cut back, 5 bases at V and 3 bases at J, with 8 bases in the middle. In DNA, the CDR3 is TGTGCCAGCAGTGGGGACAACTACGAGCAGTACTTC. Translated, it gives CASSGDNYEQYF.

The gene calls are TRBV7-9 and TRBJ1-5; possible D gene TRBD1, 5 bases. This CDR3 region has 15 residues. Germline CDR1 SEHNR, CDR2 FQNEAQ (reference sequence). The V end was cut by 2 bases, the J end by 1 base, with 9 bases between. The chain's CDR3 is CASSLIGASNQPQHF. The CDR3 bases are TGTGCCAGCAGCTTAATCGGGGCCAGCAATCAGCCCCAGCATTTT.

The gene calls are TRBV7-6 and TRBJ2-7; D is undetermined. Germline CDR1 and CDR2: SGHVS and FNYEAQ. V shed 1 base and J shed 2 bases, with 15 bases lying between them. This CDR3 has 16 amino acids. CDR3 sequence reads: CASSLGTAPNPYEQYF. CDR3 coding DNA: TGTGCCAGCAGCTTAGGCACAGCTCCAAATCCCTACGAGCAGTACTTC.

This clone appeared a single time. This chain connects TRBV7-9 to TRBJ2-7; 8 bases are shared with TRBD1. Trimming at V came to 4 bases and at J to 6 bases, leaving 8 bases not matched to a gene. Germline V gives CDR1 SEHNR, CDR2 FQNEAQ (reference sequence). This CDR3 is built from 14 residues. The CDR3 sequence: CASSSTGAPGEQYF. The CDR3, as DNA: TGTGCCAGCAGCTCGACAGGGGCCCCCGGCGAGCAGTACTTC.

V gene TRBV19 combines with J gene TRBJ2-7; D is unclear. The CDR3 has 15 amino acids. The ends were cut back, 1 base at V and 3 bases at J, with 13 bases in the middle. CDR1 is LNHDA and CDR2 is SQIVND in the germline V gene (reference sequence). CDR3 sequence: CASSIVPGELYEQYF. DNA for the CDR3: TGTGCCAGTAGTATAGTCCCCGGAGAACTCTACGAGCAGTACTTC.

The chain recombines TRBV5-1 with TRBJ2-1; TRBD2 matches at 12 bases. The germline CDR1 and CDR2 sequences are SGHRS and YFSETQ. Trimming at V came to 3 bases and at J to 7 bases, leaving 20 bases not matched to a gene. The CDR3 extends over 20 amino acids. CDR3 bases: TGCGCCAGCAGCTCCAGGGGCTGGGGACTAGCGGGCTTACAAGGGAATGAGCAGTTCTTC. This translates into CASSSRGWGLAGLQGNEQFF. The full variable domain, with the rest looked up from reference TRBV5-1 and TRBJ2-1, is KAGVTQTPRYLIKTRGQQVTLSCSPISGHRSVSWYQQTPGQGLQFLFEYFSETQRNKGNFPGRFSGRQFSNSRSEMNVSTLELGDSALYLCASSSRGWGLAGLQGNEQFFGPGTRLTVL.

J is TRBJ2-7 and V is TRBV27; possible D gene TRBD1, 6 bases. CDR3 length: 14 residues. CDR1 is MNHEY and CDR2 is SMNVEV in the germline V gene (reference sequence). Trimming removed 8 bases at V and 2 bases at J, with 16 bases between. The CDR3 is CASGGGRRTYEQYF. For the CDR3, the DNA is TGTGCCAGCGGTGGGGGCAGGCGAACCTACGAGCAGTACTTC.

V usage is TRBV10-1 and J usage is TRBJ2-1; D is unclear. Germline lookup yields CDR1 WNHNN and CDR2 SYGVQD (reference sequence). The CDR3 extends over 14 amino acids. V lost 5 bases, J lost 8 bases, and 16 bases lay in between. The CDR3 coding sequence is TGCGCCAGCAGTCACAGTGTATCGGGCGATGAGCAGTTCTTC. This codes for CASSHSVSGDEQFF.

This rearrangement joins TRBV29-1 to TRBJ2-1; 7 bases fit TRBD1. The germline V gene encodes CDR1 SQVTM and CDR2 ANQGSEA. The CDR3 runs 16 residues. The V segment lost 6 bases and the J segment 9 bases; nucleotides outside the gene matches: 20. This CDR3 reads CSVENRGYSAHGEQFF. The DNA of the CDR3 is TGCAGCGTCGAAAACAGGGGATATTCGGCCCACGGTGAGCAGTTCTTC.

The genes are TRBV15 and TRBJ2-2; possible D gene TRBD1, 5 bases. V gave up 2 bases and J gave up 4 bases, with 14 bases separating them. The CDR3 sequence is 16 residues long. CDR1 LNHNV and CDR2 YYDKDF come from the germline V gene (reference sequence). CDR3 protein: CATSRSRRRVTGELFF. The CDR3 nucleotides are TGTGCCACCAGCAGATCCCGGCGCAGGGTCACCGGGGAGCTGTTTTTT.

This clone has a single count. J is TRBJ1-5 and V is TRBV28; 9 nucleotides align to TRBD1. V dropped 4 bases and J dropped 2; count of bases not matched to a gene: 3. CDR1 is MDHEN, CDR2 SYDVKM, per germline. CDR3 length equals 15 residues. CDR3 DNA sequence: TGTGCCAGCAGTTCGGGACAGGGAGGCAATCAGCCCCAGCATTTT. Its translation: CASSSGQGGNQPQHF.

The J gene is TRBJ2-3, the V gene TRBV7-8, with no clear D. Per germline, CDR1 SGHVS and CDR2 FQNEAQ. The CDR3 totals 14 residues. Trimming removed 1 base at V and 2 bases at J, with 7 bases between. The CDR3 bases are TGTGCCAGCAGCTTAGTGGGCCTCACAGATACGCAGTATTTT. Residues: CASSLVGLTDTQYF.

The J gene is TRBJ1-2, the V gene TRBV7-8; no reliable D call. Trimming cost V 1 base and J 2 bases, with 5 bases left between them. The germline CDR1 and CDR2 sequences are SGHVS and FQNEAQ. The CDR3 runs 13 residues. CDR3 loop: CASSLEANYGYTF. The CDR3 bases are TGTGCCAGCAGCTTAGAAGCAAACTATGGCTACACCTTC.

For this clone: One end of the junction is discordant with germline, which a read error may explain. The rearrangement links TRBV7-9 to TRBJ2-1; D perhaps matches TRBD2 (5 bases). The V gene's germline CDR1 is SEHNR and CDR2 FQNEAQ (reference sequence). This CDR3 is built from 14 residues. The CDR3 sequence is CASSLAATLYEQFF. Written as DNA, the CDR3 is TGTGCCAGCAGCCTAGCCGCAACCCTGTATGAGCAGTTCTTC.

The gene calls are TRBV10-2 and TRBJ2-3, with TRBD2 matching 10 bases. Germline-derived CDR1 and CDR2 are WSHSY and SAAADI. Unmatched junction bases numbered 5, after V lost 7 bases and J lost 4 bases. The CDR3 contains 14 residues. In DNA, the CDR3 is TGCGCCAGCAACCTAGCGGGAGAGGCAGATACGCAGTATTTT. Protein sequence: CASNLAGEADTQYF.

The CDR3 nucleotides are TGCGCCAGCAGCCCAGGGGGCAAGGGAAACACTGAAGCTTTCTTT. It yields the protein CASSPGGKGNTEAFF. This chain joins TRBV5-1 and TRBJ1-1, with TRBD1 identical over 8 bases. CDR3 length: 15 residues. V trimming: 4 bases; J trimming: 2 bases; junction bases outside the gene matches: 7. In germline, CDR1 is SGHRS, CDR2 YFSETQ.

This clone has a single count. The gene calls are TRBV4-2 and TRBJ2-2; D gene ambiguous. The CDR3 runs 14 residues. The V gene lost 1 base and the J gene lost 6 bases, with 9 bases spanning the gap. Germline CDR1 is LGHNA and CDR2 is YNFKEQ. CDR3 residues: CASSQVEAAGELFF. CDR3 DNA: TGTGCCAGCAGCCAAGTGGAAGCAGCCGGGGAGCTGTTTTTT.

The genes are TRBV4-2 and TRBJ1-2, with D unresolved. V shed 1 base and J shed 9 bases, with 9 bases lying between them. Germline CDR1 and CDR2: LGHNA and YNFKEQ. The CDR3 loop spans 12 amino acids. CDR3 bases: TGTGCCAGCAGCCAAGTCACAGAGAGCTACACCTTC. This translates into CASSQVTESYTF.

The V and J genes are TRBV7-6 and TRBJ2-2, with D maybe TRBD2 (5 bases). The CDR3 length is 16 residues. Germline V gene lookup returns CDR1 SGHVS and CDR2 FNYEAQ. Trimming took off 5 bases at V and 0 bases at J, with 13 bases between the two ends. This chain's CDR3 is CASSLDWGANTGELFF. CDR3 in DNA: TGTGCCAGCAGCCTCGACTGGGGAGCGAACACCGGGGAGCTGTTTTTT.

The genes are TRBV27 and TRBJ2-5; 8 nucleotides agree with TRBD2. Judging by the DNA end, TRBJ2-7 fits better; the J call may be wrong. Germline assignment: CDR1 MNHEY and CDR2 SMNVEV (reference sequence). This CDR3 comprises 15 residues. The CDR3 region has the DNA TGTGCCAGCAGTTTACTAGCGGGTAGCTCCTACGAGCAGTACTTC. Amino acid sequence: CASSLLAGSSYEQYF.

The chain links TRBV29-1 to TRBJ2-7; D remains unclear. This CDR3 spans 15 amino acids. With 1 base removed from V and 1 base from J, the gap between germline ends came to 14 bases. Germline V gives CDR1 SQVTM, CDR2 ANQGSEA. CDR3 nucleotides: TGCAGCGTTGAAGTGGTTACTACTTCTTCCTACGAGCAGTACTTC. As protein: CSVEVVTTSSYEQYF.

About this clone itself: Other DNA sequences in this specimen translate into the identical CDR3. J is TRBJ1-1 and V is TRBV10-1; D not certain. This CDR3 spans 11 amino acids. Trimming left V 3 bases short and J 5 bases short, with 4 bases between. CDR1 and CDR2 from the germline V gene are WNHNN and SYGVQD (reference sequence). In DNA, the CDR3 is TGCGCCAGCAGTGACGGGACTGAAGCTTTCTTT. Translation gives CASSDGTEAFF.

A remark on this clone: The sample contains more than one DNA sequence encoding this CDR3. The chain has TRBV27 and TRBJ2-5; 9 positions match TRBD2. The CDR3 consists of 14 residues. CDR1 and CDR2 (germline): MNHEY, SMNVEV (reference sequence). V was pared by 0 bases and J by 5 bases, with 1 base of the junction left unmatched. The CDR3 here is CASSLSSGSETQYF. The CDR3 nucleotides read TGTGCCAGCAGTTTATCTAGCGGGAGTGAGACCCAGTACTTC.

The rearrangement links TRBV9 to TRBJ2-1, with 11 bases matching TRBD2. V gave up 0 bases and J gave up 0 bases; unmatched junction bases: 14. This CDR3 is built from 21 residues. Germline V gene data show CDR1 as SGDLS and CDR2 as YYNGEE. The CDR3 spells CASSVATIGTSGLSSYNEQFF. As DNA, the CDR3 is TGTGCCAGCAGCGTAGCTACGATTGGGACTAGCGGTCTCAGCTCCTACAATGAGCAGTTCTTC.

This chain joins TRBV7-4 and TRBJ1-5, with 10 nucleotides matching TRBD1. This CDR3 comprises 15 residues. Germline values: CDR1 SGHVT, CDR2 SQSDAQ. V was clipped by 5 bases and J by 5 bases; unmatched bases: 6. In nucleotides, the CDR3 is TGTGCCAGCAGCGATGCCGGGACAGGGGATCAGCCCCAGCATTTT. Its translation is CASSDAGTGDQPQHF. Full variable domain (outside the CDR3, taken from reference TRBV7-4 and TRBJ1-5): GAGVSQSPRYKVAKRGRDVALRCDSISGHVTLYWYRQTLGQGSEVLTYSQSDAQRDKSGRPSGRFSAERPERSVSTLKIQRTEQGDSAVYLCASSDAGTGDQPQHFGDGTRLSIL.

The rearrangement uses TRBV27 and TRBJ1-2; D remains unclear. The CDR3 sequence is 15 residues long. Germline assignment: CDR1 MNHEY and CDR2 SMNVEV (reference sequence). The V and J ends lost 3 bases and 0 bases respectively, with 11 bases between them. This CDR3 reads CASSFMGGANYGYTF. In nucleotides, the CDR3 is TGTGCCAGCAGTTTTATGGGCGGAGCTAACTATGGCTACACCTTC.

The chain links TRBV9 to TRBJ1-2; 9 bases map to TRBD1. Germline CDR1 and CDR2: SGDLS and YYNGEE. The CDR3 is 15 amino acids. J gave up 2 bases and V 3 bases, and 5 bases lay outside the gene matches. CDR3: CASSGDREGNYGYTF. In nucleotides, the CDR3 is TGTGCCAGCAGCGGGGACAGGGAAGGGAACTATGGCTACACCTTC.

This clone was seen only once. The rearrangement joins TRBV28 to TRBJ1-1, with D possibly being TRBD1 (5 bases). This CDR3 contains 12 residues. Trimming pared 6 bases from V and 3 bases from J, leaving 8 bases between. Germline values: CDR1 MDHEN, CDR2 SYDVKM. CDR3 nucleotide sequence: TGTGCCAGCAGCTGGGGGTACACTGAAGCTTTCTTT. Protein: CASSWGYTEAFF.